These 9 T cell receptor beta chains were sequenced from one sample in a study of cytomegalovirus exposure and HLA in healthy donors. PCR involved 60 Vbeta and 13 Jbeta primers. Libraries were prepared by immunoSEQ multiplex PCR; TCRdb keeps only in-frame clonotypes and omits some of them. The sample lists 120,000 to 150,000 clones, over 80% occurring once. Sequencing used PBMCs. These TCRs come from a woman aged 30 to 39 in good health and CMV-seronegative.

The chain uses TRBV9 and TRBJ2-3; D is possibly TRBD1 (8 bases). The V gene lost 0 bases and the J gene lost 4 bases, with 18 bases spanning the gap. Germline loops: CDR1 SGDLS, CDR2 YYNGEE. The CDR3 has 17 residues. The DNA for the CDR3 is TGTGCCAGCAGCGTAGCCGGACAGGGAGGGAGGCCAGATACGCAGTATTTT. Its protein product is CASSVAGQGGRPDTQYF. The entire variable domain, with the rest obtained from reference TRBV9 and TRBJ2-3, is as follows: DSGVTQTPKHLITATGQRVTLRCSPRSGDLSVYWYQQSLDQGLQFLIQYYNGEERAKGNILERFSAQQFPDLHSELNLSSLELGDSALYFCASSVAGQGGRPDTQYFGPGTRLTVL.

The chain recombines TRBV7-2 with TRBJ1-5; D remains ambiguous. Trimming took off 0 bases at V and 9 bases at J, with 9 bases between the two ends. The germline gives CDR1 SGHTA, CDR2 FQGNSA. The CDR3 is 13 amino acids. The CDR3 loop is CASSLASGRPQHF. In DNA, the CDR3 is TGTGCCAGCAGCTTAGCCTCCGGGAGGCCCCAGCATTTT.

The rearrangement joins TRBV7-9 to TRBJ1-2; 9 bases fit TRBD1. Germline loops: CDR1 SEHNR, CDR2 FQNEAQ (reference sequence). The CDR3 runs to 16 residues. V lost 5 bases and J lost 5; bases outside the gene matches: 12. CDR3 nucleotides: TGTGCCAGCAGCGACGGACAGGGGACGTCGGTATATGGCTACACCTTC. This codes for CASSDGQGTSVYGYTF.

The V gene is TRBV7-2, the J gene TRBJ2-7, with D hard to call. The CDR3 loop spans 11 amino acids. Germline V gene sequence: CDR1 SGHTA, CDR2 FQGNSA. The V end was cut by 5 bases, the J end by 4 bases, with 6 bases between. The CDR3 here is CASSKEYEQYF. The CDR3 region has the DNA TGTGCCAGCAGCAAAGAGTACGAGCAGTACTTC.

The gene calls are TRBV18 and TRBJ1-5, with 10 bases lining up with TRBD1. Germline V lookup: CDR1 KGHSH, CDR2 LQKENI. V gave up 4 bases and J gave up 4 bases; unmatched junction bases: 7. The CDR3 runs 16 residues. DNA for the CDR3: TGTGCCAGCTCACAATTGGACAGGGGGAATAATCAGCCCCAGCATTTT. Translated: CASSQLDRGNNQPQHF.

V and J are TRBV4-1 and TRBJ1-2, with D maybe TRBD1 (5 bases). The germline CDR1 and CDR2 sequences are MGHRA and YSYEKL. With 1 base removed from V and 4 bases from J, the gap between germline ends came to 19 bases. There are 17 residues in the CDR3. CDR3: CASSQATDSFFSYGYTF. DNA of the CDR3: TGCGCCAGCAGCCAAGCTACCGACAGTTTCTTTTCCTATGGCTACACCTTC.

The V gene is TRBV12-5, the J gene TRBJ1-1, with a tentative D call TRBD1 (6 bases). Germline CDR1 LGHNT, CDR2 FRNRAP. The CDR3 runs 15 residues. Trimming left V 2 bases short and J 4 bases short, with 14 bases between. This CDR3 is CASGLPQGGGTEAFF. For the CDR3, the DNA is TGTGCTAGTGGTTTGCCGCAGGGAGGGGGCACTGAAGCTTTCTTT.

The chain links TRBV6-1 to TRBJ2-5, with 7 bases identical to TRBD2. Trimming cost V 4 bases and J 5 bases; bases outside gene matches: 1. Germline CDR1 is MNHNS and CDR2 is SASEGT. The CDR3 runs to 12 residues. This CDR3 reads CASSGGGETQYF. In nucleotides, the CDR3 is TGTGCCAGCAGTGGGGGAGGGGAGACCCAGTACTTC.

This clone has a handful of counts. The DNA of the CDR3 is TGCGCCAGCAGCCAGACTTCCGGGACAGGGGTTGAAGCTTTCTTT. The encoded protein is CASSQTSGTGVEAFF. V gene TRBV4-3 combines with J gene TRBJ1-1; 10 bases match TRBD1. The CDR3 runs 15 residues. Germline V gives CDR1 LGHNA, CDR2 YSLEER. J was trimmed by 7 bases and V by 3 bases; bases with no gene match: 8.